The 7 T cell receptor beta chains reported below all come from one sample, sequenced in a study of memory CD4+ T cells and cytomegalovirus serostatus. Single viable CD3+CD4+CD8-CD45RO+ cells were sorted as the memory CD4+ T cells. Profiling relied on immunoSEQ multiplex PCR, and the TCRdb table lists in-frame clones only, not all of them. The table shows tens of thousands of clones, with just under 80% occurring only once. The sequenced sample was memory CD4+ T cells from blood. Receptor source: an adult in good health and CMV-seronegative.

This sequence joins TRBV7-9 and TRBJ1-1; D gene uncertain. V shed 5 bases and J shed 1 base, with 11 bases lying between them. Germline V CDR1 and CDR2: SEHNR, FQNEAQ (reference sequence). This CDR3 comprises 14 residues. CDR3 residues: CASSTQTPNTEAFF. The DNA of the CDR3 is TGTGCCAGCAGCACCCAGACTCCGAACACTGAAGCTTTCTTT. The whole variable domain, remainder taken from reference TRBV7-9 and TRBJ1-1, is DTGVSQNPRHKITKRGQNVTFRCDPISEHNRLYWYRQTLGQGPEFLTYFQNEAQLEKSRLLSDRFSAERPKGSFSTLEIQRTEQGDSAMYLCASSTQTPNTEAFFGQGTRLTVV.

V and J are TRBV7-2 and TRBJ1-1; D gene unclear. Germline values: CDR1 SGHTA, CDR2 FQGNSA. The V gene lost 2 bases and the J gene lost 1 base, with 5 bases spanning the gap. The CDR3 consists of 13 residues. The DNA for the CDR3 is TGTGCCAGCAGCTTACCGGGGAACACTGAAGCTTTCTTT. As protein: CASSLPGNTEAFF. Full variable domain (remainder filled in from reference TRBV7-2 and TRBJ1-1): GAGVSQSPSNKVTEKGKDVELRCDPISGHTALYWYRQSLGQGLEFLIYFQGNSAPDKSGLPSDRFSAERTGGSVSTLTIQRTQQEDSAVYLCASSLPGNTEAFFGQGTRLTVV.

This clone was picked up a small number of times. The chain uses TRBV6-1 and TRBJ2-1; D possibly corresponds to TRBD1 (5 bases). Trimming stripped 5 bases from V and 5 bases from J, with 16 bases between. This CDR3 contains 15 residues. From germline, CDR1 is MNHNS and CDR2 SASEGT. The CDR3 loop reads CASSPTGRTHNEQFF. Here the CDR3 DNA reads TGTGCCAGCAGTCCCACAGGACGGACACACAATGAGCAGTTCTTC.

This clone showed up just once. CDR3 sequence (DNA): TGTGCCACCAGCGGGACAGGGGGCTTTGGGGAGACCCAGTACTTC. This codes for CATSGTGGFGETQYF. The chain has TRBV15 and TRBJ2-5; TRBD1 agrees at 12 bases. V was clipped by 5 bases and J by 5 bases; unmatched bases: 6. The CDR3 is 15 residues long. The germline gives CDR1 LNHNV, CDR2 YYDKDF (reference sequence).

The CDR3 reads CASSWDRGQTQYF. CDR3 DNA sequence: TGTGCCAGCAGTTGGGACAGGGGGCAGACCCAGTACTTC. The chain recombines TRBV6-5 with TRBJ2-5, with TRBD1 identical over 12 bases. The CDR3 spans 13 residues. Germline V gene sequence: CDR1 MNHEY, CDR2 SVGAGI. V dropped 4 bases and J dropped 6; count of bases not matched to a gene: 0.

V is TRBV19 and J is TRBJ1-5; D not certain. CDR3 length: 16 amino acids. Between the trimmed V and J ends, which lost 0 bases and 6 bases, there was a span of 15 bases. Germline V CDR1 and CDR2: LNHDA, SQIVND (reference sequence). In DNA, the CDR3 is TGTGCCAGTAGTATAGATCGGACGGGTTACGGTCAGCCCCAGCATTTT. The encoded protein is CASSIDRTGYGQPQHF.

The J gene is TRBJ1-1, the V gene TRBV11-3; TRBD1 might be the D (6 bases). Germline V gene lookup returns CDR1 SGHNT and CDR2 YENEEA. This CDR3 comprises 16 residues. With 4 bases removed from V and 1 base from J, the gap between germline ends came to 16 bases. CDR3 residues: CASSSSAGTQNTEAFF. In DNA, the CDR3 is TGTGCCAGCAGCTCCTCAGCGGGGACACAGAACACTGAAGCTTTCTTT.